This entry is about one TCR beta chain. Antigen: not known. The sample belongs to a study of STAT3 mutations in large granular lymphocyte leukemia. The study, taken as a whole, reports: After therapy, about 35% of the 18 patients switched clonotypes, all new clones STAT3 wild type. Every T-LGLL patient had at least one immunodominant TCRbeta clonotype.

Measured with immunoSEQ multiplex PCR; TCRdb has only the in-frame clones, and not every one. Among about 9,300 clones listed, approximately 87% were seen once. This clonotype was obtained from a man older than 75 with T-cell large granular lymphocyte leukemia. Some clones in this sample may be carry-over from other donors' samples. Sequenced input: peripheral blood mononuclear cells.

The CDR3 DNA follows: TGTGCCAGCTCACCGGGGACAGGGAGCGGGAGCAATCAGCCCCAGCATTTT. It translates to CASSPGTGSGSNQPQHF. V usage is TRBV18 and J usage is TRBJ1-5; the match to TRBD1 covers 9 bases. The CDR3 consists of 17 residues. V shed 3 bases and J 1 base; nucleotides not matched to a gene: 7. Looked up from germline, CDR1 is KGHSH and CDR2 is LQKENI.